This T cell receptor (beta chain) was profiled in a study of blood T cell repertoires in COVID-19 (dated by TCRdb to between 2020 and 2021). Broadly, across the study: Samples covering the acute and convalescent phases of COVID-19 were provided by collaborators in the United States, Italy and Spain. The prospective study material was composed of cDNA or gDNA derived from T cells, B-cell-depleted T cells, or PBMCs. The dataset comprised deeply sampled blood TCRbeta repertoires from subjects exposed to, actively infected with, or recovered from COVID-19. The repertoires were released in a freely available public database intended as a resource for research on the immune response to SARS-CoV-2. The samples were drawn from two sources: the first 160 participants of the ongoing ImmuneRACE study, and over 1,000 subjects contributed by 6 global collaborators. Nearly every sample came with metadata listing a de-identified subject ID, COVID-19 status, age in years and sex. HLA class I and class II types, where available, came from metadata supplied by the sample provider rather than from assay-based typing. Points the paper makes about the study in general: The quantity of clinical and demographic metadata differed by source and by participant and was supplied without curation.

As for this clone: Its recognized antigen is unknown. The record has no base qualities; no much larger clone is one base away.

TCRbeta CDR3 regions were amplified from genomic DNA using the immunoSEQ Assay, a bias-controlled multiplex PCR. Per the original workflow: The number of nucleated cells in each sample was estimated from the amplification of reference gene primers within the assay. Sequence reads were collapsed and filtered to measure the absolute abundance of every unique TCRbeta CDR3 rearrangement. For each sample, productive Simpson clonality was calculated as the square root of Simpson's diversity index across productive rearrangements. Sourced from immuneACCESS, this table was stored by TCRdb with only in-frame sequences that have V and J called. A share of the clones is absent; for the studies checked, an unresolved V gene accounts for under half, and the remainder has no known explanation. The D gene and trimming were derived from the DNA, and the V and J assignments and clone size from that table. The sample records hundreds of thousands of clones, 85% to 90% of which are singletons. Roughly 0.84% of the sample goes to the ten largest clones.

At one collaborating source in Seattle, patients were enrolled during active infection and were followed longitudinally through the course of disease. Each collaborating institution followed its own protocols to collect whole blood in K2EDTA tubes. For TCRbeta analysis, collaborators shipped samples in one of three forms: frozen whole blood, isolated PBMCs, or DNA extracted from either of those sample types. The sample consisted of peripheral blood. This clonotype was sampled from a young man with COVID-19, enrolled during active disease.

The CDR3 here reads CASSKDSYEQYF. Read as DNA, the sequence is TGTGCCAGCAGCAAGGACAGCTACGAGCAGTACTTC. The sequence joins TRBV7-9 to TRBJ2-7, with a tentative D gene TRBD1 over 6 matching bases. The germline V gene (reference sequence) supplies CDR1 SEHNR and CDR2 FQNEAQ. V lost 5 bases and J lost 3 bases; the stretch between them is 8 bases long. The CDR3 measures 12 amino acids from cysteine to phenylalanine. Only CDR3 DNA remains: 36 bases, in frame from the first base.